This is a list of T cell receptor beta chains from one sample in a study of T cell repertoires in cytomegalovirus infection. Their recognized antigens are unknown. TCRdb itself ran the reads through MiXCR, one entry per CDR3 protein. The data contain some 500,000 distinct CDR3 sequences, about 33% of them singletons. Specimen: cultured PBMCs, collected from culture after CMV antigen stimulation. The receptors originated from a human donor in good health (CMV status not recorded). Some clones in this sample may be carry-over from other donors' samples. The CDR3 runs from the conserved cysteine through the conserved F or W. The D gene is left open where the match is weak. Clone size is stated in some rows and not others, as once, few, many or a class when expanded.

V gene	J gene	clone size	D gene	CDR3 protein	CDR3 DNA
TRBV7-9	TRBJ2-1	few	-	CASSLTSISYNEQFF	TGTGCCAGCAGCTTAACTAGCATCTCCTACAATGAGCAGTTCTTC
TRBV27	TRBJ2-7	-	TRBD2	CATAGGASYEQYF	TGTGCCACCGCCGGGGGGGCCTCCTACGAGCAGTACTTC
TRBV6-6	TRBJ1-1	few	-	CASSYRGNTEAFF	TGTGCCAGCAGTTACCGGGGGAACACTGAAGCTTTCTTT
TRBV7-2	TRBJ1-1	few	-	CASSFLEYSTPITEAFF	TGTGCCAGCAGCTTTTTGGAGTATTCGACCCCTATCACTGAAGCTTTCTTT
TRBV12-3/TRBV12-4	TRBJ1-5	-	-	CASSTPGRGEPQHF	TGTGCCAGCAGTACCCCGGGACGTGGTGAGCCCCAGCATTTT
TRBV7-6	TRBJ2-7	few	-	CASSLLAREQYF	TGTGCCAGCAGCTTATTGGCGCGAGAGCAGTACTTC
TRBV7-2	TRBJ2-1	few	-	CASSAAVGSYNEQFF	TGTGCCAGCAGCGCTGCGGTAGGGTCCTACAATGAGCAGTTCTTC
TRBV20-1	TRBJ2-7	-	-	CSAARQGSSYEQYF	TGCAGTGCTGCTCGGCAGGGGAGCTCCTACGAGCAGTACTTC
TRBV7-2	TRBJ2-5	many	-	CASSRNPFQETQYF	TGTGCCAGCAGTCGAAACCCCTTCCAAGAGACCCAGTACTTC
TRBV7-2	TRBJ1-1	few	-	CASSFLGHTEAFF	TGTGCCAGCAGCTTCTTGGGCCACACTGAAGCTTTCTTT
TRBV27	TRBJ2-6	-	-	CASTPQMTGLSSGANVLTF	TGTGCCAGCACCCCTCAAATGACGGGGCTAAGCTCTGGGGCCAACGTCCTGACTTTC
TRBV7-2	TRBJ1-5	few	-	CASSLEARGPQHF	TGTGCCAGCAGCTTAGAGGCTCGGGGGCCCCAGCATTTT
TRBV4-3	TRBJ2-2	-	TRBD2	CASSQGGLAGVVGELFF	TGCGCCAGCAGCCAAGGGGGCCTAGCGGGAGTCGTCGGGGAGCTGTTTTTT
TRBV7-8	TRBJ1-4	many	-	CASSPHAAGMKDHEKLFF	TGTGCCAGCAGCCCTCATGCGGCAGGGATGAAGGATCATGAAAAACTGTTTTTT
TRBV14	TRBJ2-3	-	-	CASRPTISRGTTDTQYF	TGTGCCAGCAGACCCACCATTAGTAGAGGGACCACAGATACGCAGTATTTT
TRBV28	TRBJ1-2	few	-	CASSLIGGVLYGYTF	TGTGCCAGCAGTTTAATTGGGGGAGTTCTCTATGGCTACACCTTC
TRBV7-6	TRBJ2-3	many	TRBD1	CASNRGGLWGTDTQYF	TGTGCCAGCAACCGAGGGGGCCTGTGGGGCACAGATACGCAGTATTTT
TRBV24-1	TRBJ1-5	-	-	CATSESGLLSNQPQHF	TGTGCCACCAGTGAATCGGGACTACTTAGCAATCAGCCCCAGCATTTT
TRBV7-9	TRBJ1-2	-	-	CASSLGANYGYTF	TGTGCCAGCAGCTTAGGAGCTAACTATGGCTACACCTTC
TRBV5-1	TRBJ1-1	-	-	CASSLVAEEAFF	TGCGCCAGCAGCTTGGTGGCAGAAGAAGCTTTCTTT
TRBV24-1	TRBJ2-1	-	-	CATSDAGTYNEQFF	TGTGCCACCAGTGATGCAGGAACCTACAATGAGCAGTTCTTC
TRBV4-1	TRBJ1-2	few	-	CASSQVEGDYGYTF	TGCGCCAGCAGCCAAGTTGAGGGTGACTATGGCTACACCTTC
TRBV19	TRBJ2-1	-	-	CASSIPRGGANYNEQFF	TGTGCCAGTAGTATCCCCCGGGGCGGAGCAAATTACAATGAGCAGTTCTTC
TRBV6-1	TRBJ2-3	few	-	CASSESWSSGWGDTQYF	TGTGCCAGCAGTGAATCTTGGTCTTCAGGGTGGGGAGATACGCAGTATTTT
TRBV4-2	TRBJ2-3	-	TRBD2	CASSQDTGTSEDTQYF	TGTGCCAGCAGCCAAGACACCGGGACTAGTGAAGATACGCAGTATTTT
TRBV27	TRBJ2-5	many	TRBD2	CASSKAGGYQETQYF	TGTGCCAGCAGTAAGGCGGGAGGGTACCAAGAGACCCAGTACTTC
TRBV7-2	TRBJ2-7	many	-	CASSLWRDPAYEQYF	TGTGCCAGCAGCTTATGGCGGGACCCAGCCTACGAGCAGTACTTC
TRBV7-2	TRBJ2-3	-	-	CASRRQAGQTDTQYF	TGTGCCAGCAGACGACAAGCGGGACAGACAGATACGCAGTATTTT
TRBV5-1	TRBJ2-2	-	-	CASSLGHAPGELFF	TGCGCCAGCAGCTTGGGACATGCCCCCGGGGAGCTGTTTTTT
TRBV19	TRBJ1-5	few	-	CASSPALHPNQPQHF	TGTGCCAGTAGTCCTGCGTTACACCCCAATCAGCCCCAGCATTTT
TRBV7-2	TRBJ1-5	-	-	CASSLDGDLNQPQHF	TGTGCCAGCAGCTTAGACGGGGATCTGAATCAGCCCCAGCATTTT
TRBV7-2	TRBJ2-3	few	-	CASSFRLFTDTQYF	TGTGCCAGCAGCTTTAGGCTATTCACAGATACGCAGTATTTT
TRBV5-1	TRBJ2-3	few	-	CASSLALRDTQYF	TGCGCCAGCAGCTTGGCCCTAAGAGATACGCAGTATTTT
TRBV11-2	TRBJ1-1	-	TRBD1	CASSSRDRNTEAFF	TGTGCCAGCAGCTCGAGGGACAGGAACACTGAAGCTTTCTTT
TRBV4-1	TRBJ2-2	once	-	CASSQGSGGDTGELFF	TGCGCCAGCAGTCAAGGCTCAGGGGGGGACACCGGGGAGCTGTTTTTT
TRBV7-9	TRBJ2-1	-	TRBD1	CASSSRDSPYGEQFF	TGTGCCAGCAGCTCACGGGACAGCCCTTACGGTGAGCAGTTCTTC